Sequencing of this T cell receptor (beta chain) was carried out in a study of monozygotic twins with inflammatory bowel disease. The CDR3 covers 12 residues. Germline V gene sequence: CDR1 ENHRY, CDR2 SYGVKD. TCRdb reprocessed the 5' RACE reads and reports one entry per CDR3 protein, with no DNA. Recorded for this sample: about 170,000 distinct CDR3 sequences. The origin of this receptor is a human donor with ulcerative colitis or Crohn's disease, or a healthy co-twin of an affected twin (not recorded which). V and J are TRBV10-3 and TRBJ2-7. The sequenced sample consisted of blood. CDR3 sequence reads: CAIRLASYEQYF.